Following are 23 T cell receptor beta chains from one sample sequenced in a study of T-cell memory formation after mild COVID-19. TCRdb passed the 5' RACE reads through MiXCR, listing each CDR3 protein once. The profile shows approximately 260,000 distinct CDR3 sequences, over 15% of them singletons. The source material was PBMCs or a T cell subset sorted from them (not recorded which). These receptors came from a man between 18 and 35 years old who had mild COVID-19 (a few samples of this study predate the infection). Cell type and time point are not known.

The J gene is TRBJ2-5, the V gene TRBV10-3; a weak D match, TRBD2 (6 bases). This CDR3 comprises 14 residues. Germline values: CDR1 ENHRY, CDR2 SYGVKD. Trimming took 0 bases from V and 2 from J, leaving 7 bases between them. The CDR3 nucleotides read TGTGCCATCAGTGAGTCTGGGACTCAAGAGACCCAGTACTTC. Amino acids: CAISESGTQETQYF.

The rearrangement links TRBV18 to TRBJ2-7, with D maybe TRBD1 (6 bases). The CDR3 is made up of 14 amino acids. Germline CDR1 KGHSH, CDR2 LQKENI. V was clipped by 3 bases and J by 2 bases, with 11 bases between them. Here the CDR3 DNA reads TGTGCCAGCTCACCCCTCGAGGGGGCCTACGAGCAGTACGTC. It codes for CASSPLEGAYEQYV.

CDR3 sequence (DNA): TGTGCCAGCAGCTTGAGCCGGGACTTTAATCAGCCCCAGCATTTT. Translated: CASSLSRDFNQPQHF. The chain uses TRBV7-2 and TRBJ1-5, with D perhaps TRBD1 (5 bases). This CDR3 spans 15 amino acids. CDR1 is SGHTA and CDR2 is FQGNSA in the germline V gene. V dropped 3 bases and J dropped 4 bases, with 13 bases sitting between them.

V gene TRBV5-6 combines with J gene TRBJ1-2; 9 bases are a match to TRBD1. The V gene end was trimmed by 3 bases and the J gene end by 4 bases; junction bases not matched to a gene: 7. Germline-derived CDR1 and CDR2 are SGHDT and YYEEEE. This CDR3 spans 15 amino acids. CDR3 nucleotides: TGTGCCAGCAGCTGGGACAGGGCGATGAGCTATGGCTACACCTTC. It specifies CASSWDRAMSYGYTF.

This clonotype was detected ten times or more. The gene calls are TRBV5-1 and TRBJ2-1; D possibly corresponds to TRBD2 (7 bases). CDR3 length: 13 residues. V lost 1 base and J 8 bases, leaving 10 bases between the germline ends. Germline CDR1 reads SGHRS; CDR2 reads YFSETQ. The CDR3 here is CASSLTGRDEQFF. CDR3 in DNA: TGCGCCAGCAGCTTGACAGGGAGGGATGAGCAGTTCTTC. Looking up the rest from reference TRBV5-1 and TRBJ2-1 gives the full variable domain: KAGVTQTPRYLIKTRGQQVTLSCSPISGHRSVSWYQQTPGQGLQFLFEYFSETQRNKGNFPGRFSGRQFSNSRSEMNVSTLELGDSALYLCASSLTGRDEQFFGPGTRLTVL.

This clonotype was picked up a small number of times. The chain employs TRBV5-1 and TRBJ2-7; TRBD2 aligns across 11 bases. The CDR3 extends over 15 amino acids. Germline V gene data show CDR1 as SGHRS and CDR2 as YFSETQ. Trimming removed 2 bases from V and 3 bases from J; junction bases left unmatched: 4. Written as DNA, the CDR3 is TGCGCCAGCAGCTTTAGCGGGGGGGCCCACTACGAGCAGTACTTC. It specifies CASSFSGGAHYEQYF.

The chain couples TRBV20-1 to TRBJ1-4; D is possibly TRBD1 (6 bases). Trimming removed 0 bases at V and 7 bases at J, with 12 bases between. In germline, CDR1 is DFQATT, CDR2 SNEGSKA (reference sequence). CDR3 length: 14 residues. DNA for the CDR3: TGCAGTGCTAGAGACCCCAAAGGGGGTGAAAAACTGTTTTTT. Its protein is CSARDPKGGEKLFF.

CDR3 nucleotide sequence: TGTGCCAGCAGCTTAGTGGGGGGACGCACAGATACGCAGTATTTT. Translated, it gives CASSLVGGRTDTQYF. V is TRBV7-2 and J is TRBJ2-3, with TRBD2 as a possible D gene (6 bases). The CDR3 is 15 residues long. Per the germline V gene, CDR1 is SGHTA and CDR2 is FQGNSA. V was cut by 1 base and J by 1 base, with 9 bases left in between.

This chain links TRBV27 with TRBJ2-7; 9 nucleotides line up with TRBD1. CDR1 is MNHEY and CDR2 is SMNVEV in the germline V gene (reference sequence). CDR3 size: 14 residues. The V gene end was trimmed by 6 bases and the J gene end by 5 bases; junction bases not matched to a gene: 8. CDR3 DNA: TGTGCCAGCAGGGTCACAGGGGGCTACGACGAGCAGTACTTC. Protein product: CASRVTGGYDEQYF.

This clonotype has a handful of counts. The chain is built from TRBV5-1 and TRBJ1-1; 8 nucleotides align to TRBD1. The CDR3 spans 15 residues. The germline CDR1 and CDR2 sequences are SGHRS and YFSETQ. V gave up 4 bases and J gave up 1 base; unmatched junction bases: 6. The chain's CDR3 is CASSAGGPSNTEAFF. The CDR3 coding sequence is TGCGCCAGCAGCGCAGGGGGCCCTTCGAACACTGAAGCTTTCTTT.

The chain joins TRBV7-3 to TRBJ2-1; D not resolved. This CDR3 has 14 residues. Germline V gives CDR1 SGHTA, CDR2 FQGTGA. V lost 5 bases and J lost 6, with 14 bases in between. CDR3 sequence reads: CASSPRAGPNEQFF. In DNA, the CDR3 is TGTGCCAGCAGCCCCCGGGCCGGGCCCAATGAGCAGTTCTTC.

This clonotype was found a few times. The chain combines TRBV18 with TRBJ2-5; no reliable D call. CDR1 is KGHSH, CDR2 LQKENI, per germline. This CDR3 contains 14 residues. The V gene lost 3 bases and the J gene lost 5 bases, with 13 bases spanning the gap. The CDR3 protein is CASSPSRGVETQYF. CDR3 DNA: TGTGCCAGCTCACCTTCACGAGGCGTTGAGACCCAGTACTTC. The full variable domain, in which reference TRBV18 and TRBJ2-5 provide the parts outside the CDR3, is NAGVMQNPRHLVRRRGQEARLRCSPMKGHSHVYWYRQLPEEGLKFMVYLQKENIIDESGMPKERFSAEFPKEGPSILRIQQVVRGDSAAYFCASSPSRGVETQYFGPGTRLLVL.

The chain recombines TRBV29-1 with TRBJ1-2; D ambiguous. Germline V gene lookup returns CDR1 SQVTM and CDR2 ANQGSEA. V lost 0 bases and J lost 2, with 13 bases in between. The CDR3 consists of 15 residues. CDR3 in DNA: TGCAGCGTTGAAGACTACACCATACAGAACTATGGCTACACCTTC. Translating gives CSVEDYTIQNYGYTF. Full variable domain (outside the CDR3, taken from reference TRBV29-1 and TRBJ1-2): SAVISQKPSRDICQRGTSLTIQCQVDSQVTMMFWYRQQPGQSLTLIATANQGSEATYESGFVIDKFPISRPNLTFSTLTVSNMSPEDSSIYLCSVEDYTIQNYGYTFGSGTRLTVV.

The rearrangement joins TRBV11-2 to TRBJ2-1, with 9 bases identical to TRBD1. CDR3 length: 15 amino acids. The V gene's germline CDR1 is SGHAT and CDR2 FQNNGV. V lost 5 bases, J lost 8 bases, and 10 bases stayed unmatched. The CDR3 DNA follows: TGTGCCAGCAGCGTATCCGGGACAGGGAGTGATGAGCAGTTCTTC. Its translation: CASSVSGTGSDEQFF.

The CDR3: CASKGPSEQFF. As DNA, the CDR3 is TGCGCCAGCAAGGGGCCCAGTGAGCAGTTCTTC. The chain uses TRBV10-2 and TRBJ2-1, with D perhaps TRBD1 (5 bases). V was shortened by 7 bases and J by 9 bases, with 10 bases between the two germline ends. This CDR3 is 11 amino acids long. The V gene's germline CDR1 is WSHSY and CDR2 SAAADI.

This clonotype was detected once. The chain carries TRBV6-8 and TRBJ1-5; no reliable D call. Germline-derived CDR1 and CDR2 are MNHGY and SAAAGT. The V gene lost 2 bases and the J gene lost 4 bases, with 15 bases spanning the gap. The CDR3 is 16 residues long. The CDR3 reads CASSYLEGDRNQPQHF. For the CDR3, the DNA is TGTGCCAGCAGTTACCTGGAGGGAGATAGAAATCAGCCCCAGCATTTT.

This rearrangement joins TRBV6-2 or TRBV6-3 to TRBJ2-3; TRBD2 might be the D (6 bases). The germline V and J ends were trimmed by 7 bases and 0 bases, with 8 bases remaining between them. Germline-derived CDR1 and CDR2 are MNHEY and SVGEGT. The CDR3 is 13 residues long. The CDR3, as DNA: TGTGCCAGCACGGGGACTAGCACAGATACGCAGTATTTT. It encodes CASTGTSTDTQYF.

This clonotype was observed at least ten times. The rearrangement uses TRBV5-1 and TRBJ2-3, with 11 bases aligning to TRBD2. The germline CDR1 and CDR2 sequences are SGHRS and YFSETQ. This CDR3 contains 15 residues. Trimming at V came to 4 bases and at J to 4 bases, leaving 5 bases not matched to a gene. CDR3: CASSPLAGGPDTQYF. CDR3 sequence (DNA): TGCGCCAGCAGCCCATTAGCGGGGGGGCCAGATACGCAGTATTTT.

The chain uses TRBV2 and TRBJ2-2; D gene unclear. Trimming removed 6 bases at V and 0 bases at J, with 11 bases between. Germline V CDR1 and CDR2: SNHLY, FYNNEI. This CDR3 comprises 15 residues. CDR3 sequence: CASSRLNANTGELFF. In nucleotides, the CDR3 is TGTGCCAGCAGCCGACTGAACGCGAACACCGGGGAGCTGTTTTTT. The full variable domain, with the rest looked up from reference TRBV2 and TRBJ2-2, is EPEVTQTPSHQVTQMGQEVILRCVPISNHLYFYWYRQILGQKVEFLVSFYNNEISEKSEIFDDQFSVERPDGSNFTLKIRSTKLEDSAMYFCASSRLNANTGELFFGEGSRLTVL.

This clonotype was counted between two and nine times. The chain employs TRBV11-3 and TRBJ2-7; the match to TRBD1 covers 7 bases. In germline, CDR1 is SGHNT, CDR2 YENEEA. The length of the CDR3 is 15 residues. V shed 4 bases, J shed 1 base, and the junction held 7 bases outside the gene matches. CDR3 in DNA: TGTGCCAGCAGCTCCGGGACAGAACCATCCTACGAGCAGTACTTC. This translates into CASSSGTEPSYEQYF. Full variable domain (missing parts from reference TRBV11-3 and TRBJ2-7): EAGVVQSPRYKIIEKKQPVAFWCNPISGHNTLYWYLQNLGQGPELLIRYENEEAVDDSQLPKDRFSAERLKGVDSTLKIQPAELGDSAVYLCASSSGTEPSYEQYFGPGTRLTVT.

V and J are TRBV20-1 and TRBJ1-1; D unresolved. The CDR3 has 15 residues. Per germline, CDR1 DFQATT and CDR2 SNEGSKA (reference sequence). Trimming cost V 2 bases and J 0 bases, with 13 bases left between them. CDR3 in DNA: TGCAGTGCTAGATCGACGGGCGGGATGAACACTGAAGCTTTCTTT. It specifies CSARSTGGMNTEAFF.

This clonotype was recorded a few times. The chain uses TRBV29-1 and TRBJ1-2; 12 bases agree with TRBD1. The ends lost 8 bases at V and 4 bases at J; junction bases unmatched: 5. This CDR3 contains 13 residues. Looked up from germline, CDR1 is SQVTM and CDR2 is ANQGSEA. The CDR3, as DNA: TGCAGCTCCGGGACAGGGGGCAGCTATGGCTACACCTTC. Protein sequence: CSSGTGGSYGYTF.

This clonotype has more than one count but fewer than ten. The V gene is TRBV12-3 or TRBV12-4, the J gene TRBJ2-5; 9 bases are shared with TRBD2. Losses at the gene ends were 1 base for V and 2 bases for J; bases not matched to a gene: 5. This CDR3 contains 16 residues. CDR3 coding DNA: TGTGCCAGCAGTTTAGAAGCGGGGGGCCCACAAGAGACCCAGTACTTC. Translation gives CASSLEAGGPQETQYF.